This T cell receptor (beta chain) was sequenced during a study of T-cell memory formation after mild COVID-19 (dated by TCRdb to the early 2020s). Context from the whole study: Most TCR sequence clusters were specific to one of the two donors. In a couple of donors, T-cell clones that expanded and contracted after mild COVID-19 were tracked by sequencing TCRalpha and TCRbeta repertoires over time. The cohort comprised two young, previously healthy adult volunteers, one female and one male. The research as a whole found: Contracting CD4+ clones appeared mostly in the CM and EM memory subsets, whereas CD8+ clones were enriched in EMRA. The study included only a couple of mild cases, and larger cohorts that include severe cases with pre-infection samples were judged to be necessary. Balanced CD4/CD8 phenotypes were observed for clones contracting from day 15 to 85, whereas a bias towards CD4+ was observed for a second wave of clones expanding from day 15 to 37. Some responding clones were detected in pre-infection memory, which suggested that pre-existing cross-reactive memory T cells had joined the SARS-CoV-2 response. The second-wave clones that peaked on day 37 were not confirmed to be SARS-CoV-2 specific.

With regard to this clonotype: Its antigen is currently not known. No much larger clone exists at a distance of one base, and base qualities are not known.

Sequencing was carried out with an Illumina NovaSeq 6000. cDNA libraries for TCRalpha and TCRbeta were prepared by 5'RACE using constant-segment primers, with sample barcodes and unique molecular identifiers added. Trizol reagent was used to extract RNA from every sample. Amplification of the libraries took two PCR steps, and the second step added a second sample barcode plus Illumina TruSeq adapters. Sequencing of the libraries was done on an Illumina NovaSeq, producing 2 x 150 bp paired-end reads. From the authors' description of their analysis: Demultiplexing of reads and collapsing into UMI-guided consensus sequences were performed with migec v1.2.7. With mixcr v2.1.11, UMI consensuses were aligned to TRA and TRB V and J templates and assembled into clonotypes. Clonotypes were classified as expanded or contracted when called significant by both edgeR and NoisET, with noise models trained on biological replicates. For edgeR calls, the thresholds were a false discovery rate-adjusted p below 0.01 and a log2 fold-change of 1. As an exploratory analysis of dynamics, max-normalized trajectories of the 1000 most abundant clonotypes were examined with PCA combined with hierarchical clustering. Each responding clone was given a CD4 or CD8 phenotype based on the CD4+ and CD8+ repertoires, which had been sequenced separately. TCRdb ran its own pipeline on the public reads, namely fastp trimming at Q25 and MiXCR clone calling, and kept in-frame beta chains. CDR3 protein duplicates are merged, each entry listing the most common genes and DNA. For this entry, the V and J calls and clone size follow TCRdb and not the study's own pipeline. Present in this sample are fewer than 350,000 distinct CDR3 sequences, 8% to 9% of which were seen just once. 22% of the sample lies in the top ten.

Ficoll-Paque density gradient centrifugation was the method used to isolate PBMCs. Taken from cysteine to phenylalanine, the CDR3 has 16 residues. CDR3 DNA only is kept here, 48 bases in frame from base 1. Reading the germline V gene (reference sequence) gives CDR1 SEHNR and CDR2 FQNEAQ. V is pared back by 5 bases and J by 1 base, with 17 bases lying between the germline termini. This clonotype was obtained from a man aged 18 to 29 who had mild COVID-19 (a few samples of this study predate the infection). The sample titles of this study are shuffled in the database, so cell type and time point are left out; the donor was told from shared clones. The V and J segments used are TRBV7-9 and TRBJ1-1; a weak D assignment points to TRBD1 (5 bases agree). The sequenced sample consisted of PBMCs or a T cell subset sorted from them (not recorded which). The CDR3 amino acid sequence is: CASSISYGTGNTEAFF. The sequenced DNA is TGTGCCAGCAGCATTTCCTACGGGACGGGGAACACTGAAGCTTTCTTT.